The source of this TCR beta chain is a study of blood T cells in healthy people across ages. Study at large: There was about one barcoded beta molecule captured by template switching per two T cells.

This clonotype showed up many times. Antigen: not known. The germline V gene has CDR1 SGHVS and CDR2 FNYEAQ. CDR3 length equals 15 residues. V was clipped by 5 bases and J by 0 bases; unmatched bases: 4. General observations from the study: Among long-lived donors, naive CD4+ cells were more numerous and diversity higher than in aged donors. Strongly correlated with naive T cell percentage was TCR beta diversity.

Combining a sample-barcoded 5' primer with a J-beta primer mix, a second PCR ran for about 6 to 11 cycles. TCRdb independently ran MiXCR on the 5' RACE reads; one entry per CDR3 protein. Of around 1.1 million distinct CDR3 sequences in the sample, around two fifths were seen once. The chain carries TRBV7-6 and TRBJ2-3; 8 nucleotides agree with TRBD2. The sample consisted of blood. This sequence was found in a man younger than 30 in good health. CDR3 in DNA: TGTGCCAGCAGCCGGAGCGGGGGTAGCACAGATACGCAGTATTTT. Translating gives CASSRSGGSTDTQYF. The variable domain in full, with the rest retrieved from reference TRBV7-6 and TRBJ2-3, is GAGVSQSPRYKVTKRGQDVALRCDPISGHVSLYWYRQALGQGPEFLTYFNYEAQQDKSGLPNDRFSAERPEGSISTLTIQRTEQRDSAMYRCASSRSGGSTDTQYFGPGTRLTVL.